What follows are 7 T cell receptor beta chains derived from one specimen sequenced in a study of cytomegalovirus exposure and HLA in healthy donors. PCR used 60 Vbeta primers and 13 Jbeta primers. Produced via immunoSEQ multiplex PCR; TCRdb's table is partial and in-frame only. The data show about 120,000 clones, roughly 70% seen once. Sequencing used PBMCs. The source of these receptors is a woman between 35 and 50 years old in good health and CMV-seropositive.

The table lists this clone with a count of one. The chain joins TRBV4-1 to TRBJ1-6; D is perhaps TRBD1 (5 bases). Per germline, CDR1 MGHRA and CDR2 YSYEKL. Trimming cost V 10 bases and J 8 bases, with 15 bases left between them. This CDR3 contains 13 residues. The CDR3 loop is CATGGGVYSPLHF. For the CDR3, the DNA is TGCGCCACTGGTGGGGGGGTTTATTCACCCCTCCACTTT.

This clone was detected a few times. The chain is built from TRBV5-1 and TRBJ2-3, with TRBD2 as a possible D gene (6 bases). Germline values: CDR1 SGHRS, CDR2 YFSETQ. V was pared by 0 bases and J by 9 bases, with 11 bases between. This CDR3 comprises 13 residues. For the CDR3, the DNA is TGCGCCAGCAGCTTGGCCGGGGAGGACACGCAGTATTTT. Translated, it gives CASSLAGEDTQYF.

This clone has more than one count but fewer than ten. In DNA form, the CDR3 reads TGTGCCAGCAGCGTAGCGGGAGGGCCGGAGTACGAGCAGTACTTC. Translation: CASSVAGGPEYEQYF. The chain combines TRBV9 with TRBJ2-7; 8 bases align to TRBD2. This CDR3 is 15 amino acids long. CDR1 is SGDLS and CDR2 is YYNGEE in the germline V gene. V trimming: 0 bases; J trimming: 4 bases; junction bases outside the gene matches: 6.

The CDR3 sequence is CASTAGAETEAFF. The CDR3 DNA is TGTGCCAGCACAGCGGGGGCTGAGACTGAAGCTTTCTTT. This sequence joins TRBV7-9 and TRBJ1-1; perhaps TRBD1 as D (6 bases). The CDR3 covers 13 residues. V was pared by 7 bases and J by 5 bases, with 14 bases between. Looked up from germline, CDR1 is SEHNR and CDR2 is FQNEAQ (reference sequence).

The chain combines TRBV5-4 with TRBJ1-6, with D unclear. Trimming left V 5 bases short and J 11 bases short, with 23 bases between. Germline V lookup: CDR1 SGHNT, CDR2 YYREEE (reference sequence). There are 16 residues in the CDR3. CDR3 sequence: CASRAGVGQEDPPLHF. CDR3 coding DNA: TGTGCCAGCAGGGCGGGAGTGGGCCAGGAGGACCCACCCCTCCACTTT.

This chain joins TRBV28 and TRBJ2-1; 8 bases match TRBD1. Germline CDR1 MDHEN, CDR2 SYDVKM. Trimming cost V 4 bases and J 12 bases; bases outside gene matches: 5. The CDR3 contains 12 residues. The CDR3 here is CASSSQGVGQFF. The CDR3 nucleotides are TGTGCCAGCAGTTCACAGGGGGTCGGGCAGTTCTTC.

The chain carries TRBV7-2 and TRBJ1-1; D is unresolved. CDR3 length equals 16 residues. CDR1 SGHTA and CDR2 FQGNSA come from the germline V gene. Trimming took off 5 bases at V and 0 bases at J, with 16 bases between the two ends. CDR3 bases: TGTGCCAGCAGCCCTCCCGGCGGCTTTATGAACACTGAAGCTTTCTTT. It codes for CASSPPGGFMNTEAFF.